These T cell receptor beta chains were read from a single sample in a study of T cell responses to AZD1222 COVID-19 vaccine. Repertoires were generated with immunoSEQ multiplex PCR, while TCRdb's copy carries only in-frame clones and drops some. Of tens of thousands of clones in the sample, about nine tenths are singletons; the top ten hold less than 5.5%. The material sequenced was peripheral blood, taken 28 days after the second AZD1222 dose. The receptors were gathered from an adult who received the AZD1222 COVID-19 vaccine. The CDR3 runs from the conserved cysteine through the conserved F or W. Each record gives: D gene, J gene, clone size, V gene, CDR3 protein, CDR3 DNA. D genes are given only for firm matches. Size values are once, few and many counts, or a class for expanded clones, and some rows have none.

NA	TRBJ2-1	NA	TRBV9	CASSPWGVRDEQFF	TGTGCCAGCAGCCCATGGGGGGTGCGTGATGAGCAGTTCTTC
NA	TRBJ2-3	NA	TRBV3-1/TRBV3-2	CASSASLGLQYAQYF	TGTGCCAGCAGCGCCTCTCTCGGCCTTCAATATGCGCAGTATTTT
NA	TRBJ1-1	NA	TRBV5-1	CASSGAREVWTEAFF	TGCGCCAGCAGTGGGGCAAGAGAAGTGTGGACTGAAGCTTTCTTT
TRBD2	TRBJ2-1	NA	TRBV7-2	CASSPQGGLATNEQFF	TGTGCCAGCAGCCCCCAAGGGGGACTAGCGACGAATGAGCAGTTCTTC
NA	TRBJ1-1	NA	TRBV18	CASSLHQGWNTEAFF	TGTGCCAGCTCACTGCACCAGGGCTGGAACACTGAAGCTTTCTTT
NA	TRBJ1-5	NA	TRBV28	CASSLYLRGNQPQHF	TGTGCCAGCAGTTTATATCTCAGGGGCAATCAGCCCCAGCATTTT
TRBD2	TRBJ2-4	NA	TRBV5-1	CASREDGVAKNIQYF	TGCGCCAGCCGGGAGGATGGGGTAGCCAAAAACATTCAGTACTTC
NA	TRBJ2-3	few	TRBV29-1	CSVEASPTGLSTDTQYF	TGCAGCGTTGAAGCGTCCCCCACAGGGCTTAGCACAGATACGCAGTATTTT
TRBD1	TRBJ2-3	NA	TRBV27	CASSWTGIKDTQYF	TGTGCCAGCAGCTGGACAGGGATAAAAGATACGCAGTATTTT
NA	TRBJ2-1	NA	TRBV28	CASSPLLPSSYNEQFF	TGTGCCAGCAGTCCGCTACTTCCGAGCTCCTACAATGAGCAGTTCTTC
NA	TRBJ1-5	NA	TRBV28	CASSLRYQPQHF	TGTGCCAGCAGTTTGCGGTATCAGCCCCAGCATTTT
TRBD2	TRBJ2-1	NA	TRBV20-1	CSASPLSSGGRRNEQFF	TGCAGTGCTAGTCCACTCTCTAGCGGGGGAAGGAGGAATGAGCAGTTCTTC
TRBD1	TRBJ2-1	NA	TRBV11-2	CASSLNRGLGDNEQFF	TGTGCCAGCAGCTTAAATAGGGGGCTTGGGGACAATGAGCAGTTCTTC
NA	TRBJ1-6	once	TRBV2	CASTTSTRNNSPLHF	TGTGCCAGCACAACTTCGACAAGGAATAATTCACCCCTCCACTTT
NA	TRBJ2-3	once	TRBV6-5	CASRQSSGADTQYF	TGTGCCAGCAGACAGTCGTCAGGGGCAGATACGCAGTATTTT
NA	TRBJ2-1	NA	TRBV11-3	CASSLGEGSVDNEQFF	TGTGCCAGCAGCTTAGGAGAGGGCAGCGTCGACAATGAGCAGTTCTTC
NA	TRBJ2-2	NA	TRBV25-1	CASSEGGSGELFF	TGTGCCAGCAGTGAAGGAGGCTCCGGGGAGCTGTTTTTT
NA	TRBJ1-3	NA	TRBV5-1	CASSLDVSGNTIYF	TGCGCCAGCAGCTTGGACGTCTCTGGAAACACCATATATTTT
TRBD1	TRBJ2-7	NA	TRBV7-3	CASSTGTGDEQYF	TGTGCCAGCAGCACCGGGACAGGGGACGAGCAGTACTTC
NA	TRBJ1-2	NA	TRBV21-1	CASSPRGNWCYTF	TGTGCCAGCAGCCCCCGAGGCAATTGGTGCTACACCTTC
NA	TRBJ1-1	once	TRBV6-1	CASSESVSGLYTEAFF	TGTGCCAGCAGTGAAAGCGTTTCAGGTTTGTACACTGAAGCTTTCTTT
NA	TRBJ1-6	NA	TRBV28	CASSLGNPNNSPLHF	TGTGCCAGCAGTTTAGGGAACCCAAATAATTCACCCCTCCACTTT
NA	TRBJ1-4	NA	TRBV7-2	CASSVNPQGWEKLFF	TGTGCCAGCAGCGTAAACCCACAGGGATGGGAAAAACTGTTTTTT
NA	TRBJ2-1	NA	TRBV2	CASSALPNSYNEQFF	TGTGCCAGCAGTGCCCTCCCCAATTCCTACAATGAGCAGTTCTTC
TRBD1	TRBJ2-7	NA	TRBV5-5	CASSWDRDRVGYEQYF	TGTGCCAGCAGCTGGGACCGGGACAGGGTGGGGTACGAGCAGTACTTC
TRBD2	TRBJ2-7	NA	TRBV9	CASSVEGAGVHGQYF	TGTGCCAGCAGCGTAGAGGGAGCGGGGGTACACGGGCAGTACTTC
NA	TRBJ1-2	NA	TRBV12-3/TRBV12-4	CASSFGSYYGYTF	TGTGCCAGCAGTTTTGGTTCGTACTATGGCTACACCTTC
NA	TRBJ1-1	NA	TRBV5-1	CASSLEFQAMNTEAFF	TGCGCCAGCAGCTTGGAGTTCCAGGCCATGAACACTGAAGCTTTCTTT